The 24 T cell receptor beta chains reported below all come from one sample, sequenced in a study of T cell responses to AZD1222 COVID-19 vaccine. Using immunoSEQ multiplex PCR, the repertoire was profiled, and TCRdb retains in-frame clones only, with some absent. The sample includes 150,000 to 200,000 clones, under 95% seen only once; the top ten take 5.1%. The input for sequencing was peripheral blood, taken 28 days after the second AZD1222 dose. The receptors come from an adult who received the AZD1222 COVID-19 vaccine.

This clone was detected only once. This rearrangement joins TRBV28 to TRBJ2-7, with D perhaps matching TRBD2 (5 bases). This CDR3 comprises 14 residues. Trimming removed 5 bases from V and 2 bases from J, with 13 bases in between. Germline values: CDR1 MDHEN, CDR2 SYDVKM. The CDR3, as DNA: TGTGCCAGCAGTCCCCGCTCGGGAACCTACGAGCAGTACTTC. Its translation: CASSPRSGTYEQYF.

The chain has TRBV4-1 and TRBJ1-2, with TRBD1 as a possible D gene (6 bases). CDR1 is MGHRA, CDR2 YSYEKL, per germline. Deletions cut 2 bases from V and 7 bases from J, with 17 bases between. The CDR3 is 15 amino acids. The CDR3, as DNA: TGCGCCAGCAGCCAACCGGGACAACGAGCCTCTGGCTACACCTTC. Amino acid sequence: CASSQPGQRASGYTF.

This chain uses TRBV18 with TRBJ2-7, with a tentative D call TRBD2 (7 bases). Germline CDR1 is KGHSH and CDR2 is LQKENI. The CDR3 sequence is 17 residues long. With 3 bases removed from V and 1 base from J, the gap between germline ends came to 19 bases. The DNA of the CDR3 is TGTGCCAGCTCACCCCCTAGGGGGGGCCCACCATCCTACGAGCAGTACTTC. This translates into CASSPPRGGPPSYEQYF.

This clone was seen only once. This chain connects TRBV27 to TRBJ1-3, with D unclear. Per the germline V gene, CDR1 is MNHEY and CDR2 is SMNVEV (reference sequence). The CDR3 totals 15 residues. V was shortened by 1 base and J by 1 base, with 8 bases between the two germline ends. CDR3: CASSLFGDSGNTIYF. The CDR3 DNA is TGTGCCAGCAGTTTATTCGGTGATTCTGGAAACACCATATATTTT.

This rearrangement joins TRBV11-2 to TRBJ2-5, with D tentatively TRBD1 (5 bases). Trimming cost V 6 bases and J 5 bases, with 16 bases left between them. Germline CDR1 is SGHAT and CDR2 is FQNNGV. CDR3 length: 14 residues. DNA of the CDR3: TGTGCCAGCAGGGAAATCCAGGGTTTCGAGACCCAGTACTTC. It encodes CASREIQGFETQYF.

This chain uses TRBV13 with TRBJ1-1; D possibly corresponds to TRBD1 (5 bases). The CDR3 runs to 18 residues. Germline CDR1 reads PRHDT; CDR2 reads FYEKMQ (reference sequence). Trimming stripped 2 bases from V and 0 bases from J, with 19 bases between. The CDR3 sequence is CASSLCFDGGVVNTEAFF. Here the CDR3 DNA reads TGTGCCAGCAGCTTATGCTTCGATGGGGGGGTCGTGAACACTGAAGCTTTCTTT.

The chain joins TRBV10-3 to TRBJ1-4, with TRBD1 matching over 7 bases. V was pared by 11 bases and J by 3 bases, with 12 bases of the junction left unmatched. The CDR3 sequence is 15 residues long. CDR1 ENHRY and CDR2 SYGVKD come from the germline V gene. The CDR3 is CASKGQVKANEKLFF. CDR3 bases: TGTGCCTCAAAAGGACAGGTTAAAGCTAATGAAAAACTGTTTTTT.

The chain uses TRBV6-1 and TRBJ2-7; D gene ambiguous. Looked up from germline, CDR1 is MNHNS and CDR2 is SASEGT. Trimming left V 0 bases short and J 6 bases short, with 12 bases between. The CDR3 is 14 residues long. CDR3 DNA: TGTGCCAGCAGTGAAGCTTCTCAGTGGAGCGAGCAGTACTTC. Amino acid sequence: CASSEASQWSEQYF.

The chain couples TRBV30 to TRBJ2-2; maybe TRBD2 (6 bases). The CDR3 is made up of 13 amino acids. CDR1 is GTSNPN and CDR2 is SVGIG in the germline V gene (reference sequence). The germline V and J ends were trimmed by 7 bases and 1 base, with 10 bases remaining between them. CDR3 sequence: CASGLLNTGELFF. The CDR3 DNA sequence: TGTGCCTCGGGACTCCTGAACACCGGGGAGCTGTTTTTT.

The chain is built from TRBV5-6 and TRBJ1-5; D uncertain. Germline-derived CDR1 and CDR2 are SGHDT and YYEEEE. The CDR3 sequence is 13 residues long. Trimming cost V 4 bases and J 4 bases, with 9 bases left between them. This CDR3 is CASSKDGNQPQHF. Written as DNA, the CDR3 is TGTGCCAGCAGCAAGGACGGAAATCAGCCCCAGCATTTT. Filled out from reference TRBV5-6 and TRBJ1-5, the complete variable domain reads DAGVTQSPTHLIKTRGQQVTLRCSPKSGHDTVSWYQQALGQGPQFIFQYYEEEERQRGNFPDRFSGHQFPNYSSELNVNALLLGDSALYLCASSKDGNQPQHFGDGTRLSIL.

This clone showed up just a few times. The CDR3 here is CATSTGGGSNTEAFF. The CDR3 coding sequence is TGTGCCACCTCGACAGGTGGGGGCTCGAACACTGAAGCTTTCTTT. The chain combines TRBV10-3 with TRBJ1-1; possible D gene TRBD1, 6 bases. CDR3 length equals 15 residues. Germline CDR1 ENHRY, CDR2 SYGVKD. V was cut by 10 bases and J by 1 base, with 19 bases left in between.

The gene calls are TRBV28 and TRBJ2-2, with D unclear. This CDR3 region has 17 residues. Trimming cost V 6 bases and J 0 bases, with 17 bases left between them. Germline CDR1 is MDHEN and CDR2 is SYDVKM. The CDR3 region is CASSSLGLHANTGELFF. The CDR3 region has the DNA TGTGCCAGCAGCTCCTTAGGGCTGCACGCGAACACCGGGGAGCTGTTTTTT. Complete variable domain (other parts from reference TRBV28 and TRBJ2-2): DVKVTQSSRYLVKRTGEKVFLECVQDMDHENMFWYRQDPGLGLRLIYFSYDVKMKEKGDIPEGYSVSREKKERFSLILESASTNQTSMYLCASSSLGLHANTGELFFGEGSRLTVL.

Here the CDR3 reads CASSKGQGNQPQHF. CDR3 nucleotides: TGTGCCAGCAGCAAAGGACAGGGCAATCAGCCCCAGCATTTT. This chain joins TRBV11-2 and TRBJ1-5; 7 bases are a match to TRBD1. In germline, CDR1 is SGHAT, CDR2 FQNNGV. Trimming at V came to 5 bases and at J to 2 bases, leaving 3 bases not matched to a gene. CDR3 length: 14 amino acids.

V gene TRBV12-2 combines with J gene TRBJ1-1; whether TRBD1, the table's D call, matches the DNA was not checked. TRBV12-2 is termed a pseudogene. The CDR3 is made up of 18 amino acids. As DNA, the CDR3 is TGTGCAAGTCGCTTAGGGGTTTGGACAGGGGGCGCGTATACTGAAGCTTTCTTT. Translated: CASRLGVWTGGAYTEAFF.

The chain links TRBV27 to TRBJ1-1; D is unresolved. The V end was cut by 3 bases, the J end by 2 bases, with 7 bases between. Germline assignment: CDR1 MNHEY and CDR2 SMNVEV (reference sequence). The CDR3 consists of 13 residues. The CDR3 region is CASSFAGNTEAFF. Written as DNA, the CDR3 is TGTGCCAGCAGTTTCGCGGGAAACACTGAAGCTTTCTTT.

The chain links TRBV7-9 to TRBJ2-1; D is possibly TRBD1 or TRBD2 (6 bases each). This CDR3 has 17 amino acids. Trimming removed 0 bases from V and 0 bases from J, with 12 bases in between. CDR1 and CDR2 from the germline V gene are SEHNR and FQNEAQ (reference sequence). Written as DNA, the CDR3 is TGTGCCAGCAGCTTAGCGGGGGGCCTGTACTCCTACAATGAGCAGTTCTTC. Translation gives CASSLAGGLYSYNEQFF.

The V call is TRBV6-1, the J call TRBJ2-1, with D possibly matching TRBD1 (5 bases). Trimming pared 1 base from V and 9 bases from J, leaving 22 bases between. Looked up from germline, CDR1 is MNHNS and CDR2 is SASEGT. This CDR3 spans 17 amino acids. This CDR3 reads CASSEEGFGQGIGEQFF. The CDR3 coding sequence is TGTGCCAGCAGTGAAGAAGGGTTCGGGCAGGGAATAGGTGAGCAGTTCTTC.

The rearrangement links TRBV9 to TRBJ1-1, with 10 nucleotides matching TRBD1. The CDR3 spans 17 residues. J was trimmed by 0 bases and V by 3 bases; bases with no gene match: 8. From germline, CDR1 is SGDLS and CDR2 YYNGEE. The CDR3 here is CASSAGDRGPMNTEAFF. CDR3 bases: TGTGCCAGCAGCGCAGGGGACAGGGGACCCATGAACACTGAAGCTTTCTTT.

The CDR3 DNA sequence: TGTGCAAGTCGCTTAGGAGATGAGCAGTTCTTC. Its translation: CASRLGDEQFF. This sequence joins TRBV12-2 and TRBJ2-1; the table gives TRBD2 as D, unverified against the DNA. TRBV12-2 is given as a pseudogene. The CDR3 covers 11 residues.

The gene calls are TRBV2 and TRBJ2-3; D might be TRBD1 or TRBD2, each matching 5 bases. The CDR3 spans 16 residues. The germline V gene has CDR1 SNHLY and CDR2 FYNNEI. V was pared by 4 bases and J by 1 base, with 15 bases between. CDR3 protein: CASSGYTGTGTDTQYF. The DNA for the CDR3 is TGTGCCAGCAGTGGATACACCGGGACCGGCACAGATACGCAGTATTTT.

The J gene is TRBJ2-7, the V gene TRBV30; either TRBD1 or TRBD2 may fit D (5 bases each). Germline CDR1 is GTSNPN and CDR2 is SVGIG (reference sequence). V dropped 2 bases and J dropped 3 bases, with 11 bases sitting between them. The CDR3 covers 13 residues. The CDR3 sequence is CAWSSRGYYEQYF. For the CDR3, the DNA is TGTGCCTGGAGTTCCCGGGGCTACTACGAGCAGTACTTC.

The J gene is TRBJ1-2, the V gene TRBV2, with 11 bases fitting TRBD1. V lost 6 bases, J lost 1 base, and 10 bases stayed unmatched. This CDR3 is built from 17 residues. Germline CDR1 and CDR2: SNHLY and FYNNEI. The chain's CDR3 is CASRDRGLRHFNYGYTF. CDR3 sequence (DNA): TGTGCCAGCAGGGACAGGGGGCTTCGCCACTTTAACTATGGCTACACCTTC.

The chain combines TRBV18 with TRBJ1-6; 12 nucleotides agree with TRBD1. This CDR3 spans 16 amino acids. Germline values: CDR1 KGHSH, CDR2 LQKENI. V lost 4 bases to trimming and J lost 8 bases; unmatched junction nucleotides: 6. CDR3 sequence reads: CASSLRGTGGDSPLHF. The CDR3 nucleotides read TGTGCCAGCTCACTTCGGGGGACAGGGGGCGATTCACCCCTCCACTTT.

J is TRBJ1-5 and V is TRBV27; unclear D gene. The CDR3 covers 18 residues. The V end lost 5 bases, the J end lost 2 bases, and 22 bases lay between the germline ends. Germline CDR1 MNHEY, CDR2 SMNVEV (reference sequence). CDR3 DNA sequence: TGTGCCAGCAGTCCCGAATTGATACTAGACGGGGGCAATCAGCCCCAGCATTTT. Translating it yields CASSPELILDGGNQPQHF.